This passage covers 6 T cell receptor beta chains from one sample sequenced in a study of neoadjuvant anti-PD-1 for oral cavity cancer (dated by TCRdb to 2020 to 2022). In the paper's terms, the time point label means: before neoadjuvant nivolumab. Libraries were constructed by the immunoSEQ multiplex PCR assay. The source is immuneACCESS, and TCRdb retained only in-frame sequences with V and J called. Part of the clones is not carried over; for the studies checked, unresolved V genes explain less than half of this, and the remainder is unexplained. For this sample the table gives around 81,000 clones, of which about 84% were detected only once. About 2.9% of the sample goes to the ten largest clones. The material was PBMCs, obtained before nivolumab (anti-PD-1) treatment. Source of these receptors: a person between 35 and 79 years old with oral cavity squamous cell carcinoma.

The chain links TRBV19 to TRBJ1-5; D is unclear. Trimming stripped 3 bases from V and 4 bases from J, with 13 bases between. Germline V lookup: CDR1 LNHDA, CDR2 SQIVND (reference sequence). The CDR3 covers 15 residues. The CDR3 loop reads CASSMGPGGNQPQHF. In DNA, the CDR3 is TGTGCCAGTAGTATGGGCCCCGGCGGGAATCAGCCCCAGCATTTT.

V gene TRBV6-1 combines with J gene TRBJ2-7, with TRBD1 matching 9 bases. V lost 8 bases and J lost 6; bases outside the gene matches: 5. The germline gives CDR1 MNHNS, CDR2 SASEGT. This CDR3 comprises 12 residues. DNA of the CDR3: TGTGCCAGCGGGGACAGGGTCTTCGAGCAGTACTTC. Encoded protein: CASGDRVFEQYF.

The sample holds a few counts of this clone. J is TRBJ2-7 and V is TRBV5-5, with 9 bases identical to TRBD2. The CDR3 has 18 residues. V lost 3 bases, J lost 1 base, and 14 bases stayed unmatched. In germline, CDR1 is SGHKS, CDR2 YYEKEE (reference sequence). The CDR3 reads CASSYLAGPADPSYEQYF. DNA of the CDR3: TGTGCCAGCAGCTACCTAGCGGGACCTGCTGATCCTTCCTACGAGCAGTACTTC.

The chain couples TRBV6-1 to TRBJ2-1, with 8 bases fitting TRBD1. With V trimmed by 1 base and J by 7 bases, 9 bases remained unmatched. This CDR3 is built from 16 residues. Germline loops: CDR1 MNHNS, CDR2 SASEGT. The CDR3 sequence is CASSEGRGHGVNEQFF. CDR3 sequence (DNA): TGTGCCAGCAGTGAAGGCAGGGGGCATGGGGTGAATGAGCAGTTCTTC.

This clone appeared a single time. The chain carries TRBV11-3 and TRBJ2-3; 7 bases are a match to TRBD2. CDR1 is SGHNT and CDR2 is YENEEA in the germline V gene. The J segment lost 4 bases and the V segment lost 5 bases, leaving 21 bases of the junction unmatched. The CDR3 covers 19 residues. The CDR3 nucleotides read TGTGCCAGCAGCGACAGAGGCCCCGGGACTATATTCTACCCAGATACGCAGTATTTT. It is translated as CASSDRGPGTIFYPDTQYF.

The gene calls are TRBV2 and TRBJ2-7, with TRBD2 matching over 11 bases. Germline V gene sequence: CDR1 SNHLY, CDR2 FYNNEI. This CDR3 is built from 16 residues. V was pared by 7 bases and J by 5 bases, with 13 bases of the junction left unmatched. This CDR3 reads CASMGGGSGRANEQYF. The CDR3 bases are TGTGCCAGCATGGGGGGCGGTAGCGGGAGGGCCAACGAGCAGTACTTC.